This T cell receptor beta chain was documented in a study of OX40 agonist ivuxolimab in advanced cancers. On the study more broadly: The patients received agonistic anti-OX40 (CD134) antibody ivuxolimab. Study conclusions and caveats: Low clonal expansion, among the lowest seen, marked partial responders at 0.1-3.0 mg/kg. Undetermined was the antigen specificity of the expanded peripheral T cells.

Prior autoimmune disease or systemic immunosuppression barred patients. About this clone: Its antigen is unidentified.

Assay used: immunoSEQ multiplex PCR; TCRdb lists only in-frame clones, some missing. Of around 150,000 clones listed, 90% are singletons. V lost 7 bases to trimming and J lost 4 bases, with 11 bases between them. CDR1 is GTSNPN and CDR2 is SVGIG in the germline V gene (reference sequence). This CDR3 comprises 13 residues. This sequence was found in an adult with an advanced solid tumor such as melanoma, head and neck, liver or kidney cancer. The source material was CD4+ or CD8+ T cells sorted from blood, sampled in a trial of the OX40 agonist ivuxolimab. The V gene is TRBV30, the J gene TRBJ1-6; D perhaps matches TRBD1 (6 bases). Written as DNA, the CDR3 is TGTGCCTCAAAGGGGGAGTATAATTCACCCCTCCACTTT. This gives the protein CASKGEYNSPLHF. The entire variable domain, with the rest obtained from reference TRBV30 and TRBJ1-6, is as follows: SQTIHQWPATLVQPVGSPLSLECTVEGTSNPNLYWYRQAAGRGLQLLFYSVGIGQISSEVPQNLSASRPQDRQFILSSKKLLLSDSGFYLCASKGEYNSPLHFGNGTRLTVT.